This TCR beta chain was found in a study of T cells in Graves' hyperthyroidism and ophthalmopathy. This clonotype occurred a few times. Its specificity is unknown. Exclusion criteria comprised uncontrolled infection, other autoimmune disease, pregnancy or lactation. Extraction of PBMCs used roughly 9.6 ml of fresh peripheral blood. RNA transcripts were the template for amplifying TCR beta CDR3 regions. The TCR CDR3 was amplified in a first-round RT-PCR using the HTBI primer set. TCRdb reprocessed the multiplex PCR reads via MiXCR and lists one record per CDR3 protein. The sample records over 250,000 distinct CDR3 sequences, 22% being singletons. Per germline, CDR1 SGHTA and CDR2 FQGTGA. V lost 6 bases to trimming and J lost 5 bases; unmatched junction nucleotides: 5. This CDR3 region has 13 residues. Study-level findings and limits: Most thyroid-expanded clonotypes above 0.001 were also found in blood.

Sequences were obtained from blood. This sequence was found in a man aged 30 to 39 with Graves' ophthalmopathy. The chain uses TRBV7-3 and TRBJ2-3, with 7 bases identical to TRBD2. CDR3 sequence reads: CASSRAGLDTQYF. CDR3 DNA: TGTGCCAGCAGTCGAGCGGGGCTAGATACGCAGTATTTT.